These 7 T cell receptor beta chains share one sample of origin, sequenced in a study of shared clonotypes between healthy human individuals. Only in-frame clones appear in the TCRdb table, and some are missing; sequencing was by immunoSEQ multiplex PCR. The table has about 600,000 clones, around 97% seen once. The material sequenced was naive CD4+ T cells sorted from blood. The subset was: CD45RA+ positively selected. The receptors stem from a woman between 25 and 40 years old in good health.

The chain uses TRBV5-4 and TRBJ2-7, with 16 bases matching TRBD2. Germline loops: CDR1 SGHNT, CDR2 YYREEE (reference sequence). J gave up 6 bases and V 3 bases, and 3 bases lay outside the gene matches. The length of the CDR3 is 15 residues. The CDR3 loop reads CASSSGLAGGGEQYF. Written as DNA, the CDR3 is TGTGCCAGCAGCTCGGGACTAGCGGGAGGGGGCGAGCAGTACTTC. Filled out from reference TRBV5-4 and TRBJ2-7, the complete variable domain reads ETGVTQSPTHLIKTRGQQVTLRCSSQSGHNTVSWYQQALGQGPQFIFQYYREEENGRGNFPPRFSGLQFPNYSSELNVNALELDDSALYLCASSSGLAGGGEQYFGPGTRLTVT.

This chain uses TRBV5-1 with TRBJ1-4; D might be TRBD1 (6 bases). CDR1 is SGHRS and CDR2 is YFSETQ in the germline V gene. Trimming shortened V by 5 bases and J by 5 bases, and 10 bases separated the two germline ends. The length of the CDR3 is 13 residues. CDR3 coding DNA: TGCGCCAGCAGAGGGGGGGAGAATGAAAAACTGTTTTTT. Its protein is CASRGGENEKLFF.

This chain joins TRBV19 and TRBJ2-1, with a possible D match to TRBD2 (6 bases). The CDR3 consists of 15 residues. Germline lookup yields CDR1 LNHDA and CDR2 SQIVND (reference sequence). Trimming removed 5 bases at V and 2 bases at J, with 13 bases between. CDR3 amino acids: CASSPIGGTYNEQFF. The CDR3 nucleotides are TGTGCCAGTAGTCCGATTGGCGGGACCTACAATGAGCAGTTCTTC.

The chain recombines TRBV10-2 with TRBJ1-1, with D hard to call. CDR3 length: 13 residues. V lost 7 bases and J lost 1, with 10 bases in between. Germline CDR1 WSHSY, CDR2 SAAADI. The CDR3 region has the DNA TGCGCCAGCACCGCTGCAGGGAACACTGAAGCTTTCTTT. Protein sequence: CASTAAGNTEAFF.

J is TRBJ2-7 and V is TRBV20-1, with TRBD1 matching 7 bases. Losses at the gene ends were 6 bases for V and 7 bases for J; bases not matched to a gene: 6. Per germline, CDR1 DFQATT and CDR2 SNEGSKA (reference sequence). The CDR3 runs to 11 residues. The CDR3 DNA reads as TGCAGTGCCCACAGGGGTTGGGAGCAGTACTTC. As protein: CSAHRGWEQYF.

The genes are TRBV28 and TRBJ1-5, with 9 bases fitting TRBD1. Germline assignment: CDR1 MDHEN and CDR2 SYDVKM. V lost 3 bases and J lost 7; bases outside the gene matches: 4. CDR3 length: 14 residues. Here the CDR3 reads CASSFRTGVQPQHF. The DNA of the CDR3 is TGTGCCAGCAGTTTTAGGACAGGGGTCCAGCCCCAGCATTTT.

The genes are TRBV5-6 and TRBJ1-1; D is uncertain. The germline CDR1 and CDR2 sequences are SGHDT and YYEEEE. The CDR3 extends over 13 amino acids. The V end was cut by 3 bases, the J end by 8 bases, with 14 bases between. The CDR3 spells CASSSQVGEEAFF. The CDR3 DNA sequence: TGTGCCAGCAGCTCCCAGGTCGGGGAAGAAGCTTTCTTT.